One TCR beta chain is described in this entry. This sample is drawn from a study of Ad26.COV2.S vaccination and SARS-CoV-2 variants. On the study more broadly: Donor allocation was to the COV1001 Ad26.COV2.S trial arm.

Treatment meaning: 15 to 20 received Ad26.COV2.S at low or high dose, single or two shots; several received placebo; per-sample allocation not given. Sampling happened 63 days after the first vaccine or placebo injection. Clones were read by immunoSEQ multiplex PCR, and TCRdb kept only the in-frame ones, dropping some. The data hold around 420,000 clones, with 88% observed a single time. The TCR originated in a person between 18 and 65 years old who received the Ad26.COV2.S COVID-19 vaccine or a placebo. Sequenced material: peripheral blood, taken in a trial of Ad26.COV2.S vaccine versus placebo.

The CDR3 nucleotides are TGTGCCAGCAGTTCCCGGGACAGTCCTAATGAAAAACTGTTTTTT. Translating gives CASSSRDSPNEKLFF. V is TRBV27 and J is TRBJ1-4; 7 positions match TRBD1. Germline CDR1 and CDR2: MNHEY and SMNVEV (reference sequence). With 4 bases clipped from V and 3 bases from J, the junction kept 5 bases outside the gene matches. The CDR3 runs 15 residues.